Below, 19 T cell receptor beta chains from the same sample are listed, as sequenced in a study of CD8+CD57+ T cells in acquired aplastic anemia. TCR beta VDJ and CDR3 profiling used genomic DNA as template. A single record per CDR3 protein comes from TCRdb applying MiXCR to the reads. Here the sample spans about 420,000 distinct CDR3 sequences, 55% to 70% being singletons. The sample taken for sequencing was sorted CD4+, CD8+, or CD8+CD57+ T cells (not recorded which) from PBMCs. These receptors all stem from a human donor in good health, serving as a control.

As to this clonotype: It is likely a read error, because the conserved phenylalanine at the end of the CDR3 is missing. No DNA is shown, since the ends of the CDR3 on it are uncertain; the CDR3 is the one TCRdb lists. This chain links TRBV2 with TRBJ1-6. The CDR3 length equals 15 residues, ends included. Germline V gene sequence: CDR1 SNHLY, CDR2 FYNNEI. This chain's CDR3 is CASWKSGYTEAFFEQ.

This rearrangement joins TRBV10-2 to TRBJ1-1; D gene uncertain. The CDR3 spans 14 residues. Deletions cut 2 bases from V and 1 base from J, with 8 bases between. Germline assignment: CDR1 WSHSY and CDR2 SAAADI. The CDR3 loop is CASSEGISNTEAFF. The CDR3 nucleotides read TGCGCCAGCAGTGAGGGCATATCGAACACTGAAGCTTTCTTT.

The count of this clonotype is one. A read error may account for a junction end that differs from germline. J is TRBJ1-2 and V is TRBV7-3, with D possibly being TRBD1 (5 bases). Germline CDR1 SGHTA, CDR2 FQGTGA. The CDR3 runs 13 residues. The CDR3 reads CASSPQERDGGTW. The CDR3 DNA reads as TGTGCCAGCAGCCCGCAAGAACGGGATGGAGGGACCTGG.

In regard to this clonotype: This may be a read error: a much more frequent sequence differs by one nucleotide. This sequence joins TRBV5-4 and TRBJ1-2; D remains ambiguous. Germline V lookup: CDR1 SGHNT, CDR2 YYREEE (reference sequence). This CDR3 has 16 amino acids. The V gene lost 0 bases and the J gene lost 4 bases, with 16 bases spanning the gap. The CDR3 region is CASSLGVGSTSYGYTF. In nucleotides, the CDR3 is TGTGCCAGCAGCTTGGGGGTGGGTTCTACTAGCTATGGCTACACCTTC.

On this clonotype: Since no conserved phenylalanine or tryptophan closes the CDR3, a read error is the likely cause. The chain employs TRBV2 and TRBJ2-3; 9 bases align to TRBD2. The CDR3 length is 14 residues. CDR1 is SNHLY and CDR2 is FYNNEI in the germline V gene. Germline trimming cut 7 bases from V and 5 bases from J; bases unmatched to any gene: 7. CDR3 amino acids: CASNSGGTVDTQYL. DNA of the CDR3: TGTGCCAGCAACAGCGGGGGGACGGTAGATACGCAGTATCTT.

The rearrangement links TRBV2 to TRBJ1-5, with unresolved D. The germline V gene encodes CDR1 SNHLY and CDR2 FYNNEI. CDR3 length equals 14 residues. The V and J ends lost 4 bases and 5 bases respectively, with 12 bases between them. The CDR3 DNA is TGTGCCAGCAGTGTAGAGGGTCCGGATCAGCCCCAGCATTTT. Its translation is CASSVEGPDQPQHF.

The count of this clonotype is one. The chain recombines TRBV7-9 with TRBJ1-1; 7 bases fit TRBD1. The CDR3 spans 14 residues. The V gene's germline CDR1 is SEHNR and CDR2 FQNEAQ (reference sequence). With V trimmed by 6 bases and J by 1 base, 5 bases remained unmatched. CDR3 in amino acids: CASRSGGENTEAFF. The CDR3 DNA is TGTGCCAGCAGGTCAGGGGGAGAGAACACTGAAGCTTTCTTT.

For this clonotype: The junction differs from germline at one of its ends, possibly a read error. This rearrangement joins TRBV7-3 to TRBJ2-2; D tentatively fits TRBD1 or TRBD2 (5 bases each). The CDR3 contains 14 residues. Germline V gives CDR1 SGHTA, CDR2 FQGTGA. This CDR3 is CASSLGAGPGEQVF. The CDR3 DNA reads TGTGCTAGCAGCCTAGGGGCGGGCCCCGGGGAGCAGGTGTTT.

For this clonotype: One end of the junction fails to match germline, which may point to a read error. The gene calls are TRBV9 and TRBJ2-7; D assignment may be TRBD1 or TRBD2 (5 bases each). The CDR3 spans 14 residues. Germline V gene data show CDR1 as SGDLS and CDR2 as YYNGEE. CDR3 DNA: TGTGCCAGCAGCGTTACCGGGACGATGAACACTGAAGACTTC. Translation: CASSVTGTMNTEDF. Filled out from reference TRBV9 and TRBJ2-7, the complete variable domain reads DSGVTQTPKHLITATGQRVTLRCSPRSGDLSVYWYQQSLDQGLQFLIQYYNGEERAKGNILERFSAQQFPDLHSELNLSSLELGDSALYFCASSVTGTMNTEDFGPGTRLTVT.

Concerning this clonotype: The conserved phenylalanine or tryptophan is not found at the CDR3 terminus, so this likely reflects a read error. No DNA is shown, since the ends of the CDR3 on it are uncertain; the CDR3 is the one TCRdb lists. This CDR3 is CASSRRDLCSGEQYFV. The chain joins TRBV19 to TRBJ1-3; the D call TRBD1 from the table was never checked on the DNA. Germline loops: CDR1 LNHDA, CDR2 SQIVND (reference sequence). From its first to its last residue, the CDR3 has 16 amino acids.

The chain employs TRBV7-2 and TRBJ2-1; 9 bases match TRBD1. Germline V lookup: CDR1 SGHTA, CDR2 FQGNSA. The CDR3 totals 15 residues. With V trimmed by 11 bases and J by 6 bases, 14 bases remained unmatched. The CDR3 DNA reads TGTGCCCGGAGCAGAGCCTGGGACAGGGCCAATGAGCAGTTCTTC. This encodes CARSRAWDRANEQFF.

As to this clonotype: One junction end does not reproduce the germline sequence, and a read error may be involved. The chain carries TRBV20-1 and TRBJ2-3; TRBD2 aligns across 10 bases. This CDR3 spans 15 amino acids. Germline V gives CDR1 DFQATT, CDR2 SNEGSKA (reference sequence). Here the CDR3 DNA reads TGCAGTGCCAGAGCGGGGGGGGGGGAAGGAGATACGCAGTATTTT. As protein: CSARAGGGEGDTQYF.

The V call is TRBV7-8, the J call TRBJ2-2; D is possibly TRBD2 (5 bases). The germline CDR1 and CDR2 sequences are SGHVS and FQNEAQ. Trimming removed 4 bases at V and 5 bases at J, with 14 bases between. The CDR3 is 15 amino acids. CDR3 DNA: TGTGCCAGCAGCTCTACCCCCGGGGAGACCGGGGAGCTGTTTTTT. This encodes CASSSTPGETGELFF.

This clonotype was found many times. The chain recombines TRBV20-1 with TRBJ2-7; 9 bases are shared with TRBD1. CDR1 and CDR2 from the germline V gene are DFQATT and SNEGSKA (reference sequence). CDR3 size: 16 residues. After removal of 1 base from V and 4 bases from J, the junction contained 11 bases not matched to a gene. The CDR3 loop reads CSARGRLGQGIYEQYF. The CDR3 coding sequence is TGCAGTGCTAGAGGCCGGTTGGGACAGGGTATATACGAGCAGTACTTC.

The chain links TRBV6-6 to TRBJ1-1, with 9 bases that match TRBD1. Trimming cost V 6 bases and J 5 bases; bases outside gene matches: 10. This CDR3 is 15 amino acids long. CDR1 MNHNY and CDR2 SVGAGI come from the germline V gene (reference sequence). The CDR3 spells CASSPTGGLRTEAFF. CDR3 bases: TGTGCCAGCAGCCCGACAGGGGGTTTGAGGACTGAAGCTTTCTTT.

This clonotype was seen just once. V usage is TRBV7-2 and J usage is TRBJ2-7, with a tentative D call TRBD2 (7 bases). Germline CDR1 is SGHTA and CDR2 is FQGNSA. The CDR3 loop spans 16 amino acids. The V end was cut by 5 bases, the J end by 9 bases, with 26 bases between. The CDR3 DNA reads as TGTGCCAGCAGCCCAGGCTCAGGGAGGGGGGTATATACGCAGTACTTC. This codes for CASSPGSGRGVYTQYF. The full variable domain, in which reference TRBV7-2 and TRBJ2-7 provide the parts outside the CDR3, is GAGVSQSPSNKVTEKGKDVELRCDPISGHTALYWYRQSLGQGLEFLIYFQGNSAPDKSGLPSDRFSAERTGGSVSTLTIQRTQQEDSAVYLCASSPGSGRGVYTQYFGPGTRLTVT.

This clonotype was seen only once. Without the conserved terminal phenylalanine or tryptophan, this CDR3 likely stems from a read error. It is unclear where the CDR3 begins or ends on the DNA, so no DNA is shown, and the CDR3 is as TCRdb lists it. The chain links TRBV2 to TRBJ2-3; the D call TRBD2 from the table was never checked on the DNA. Germline CDR1 SNHLY, CDR2 FYNNEI. The CDR3 sequence runs 16 residues, both termini included. The CDR3 region is CASSASVGRAGGPHDH.

The sample holds many counts of this clonotype. The chain uses TRBV7-8 and TRBJ2-5, with 10 bases matching TRBD2. After removal of 5 bases from V and 3 bases from J, the junction contained 6 bases not matched to a gene. The germline gives CDR1 SGHVS, CDR2 FQNEAQ. The CDR3 totals 15 residues. The CDR3 protein is CASSIRLAGKETQYF. The CDR3 DNA follows: TGTGCCAGCAGCATAAGACTAGCGGGTAAAGAGACCCAGTACTTC.

Comments on this clonotype: A much larger clone differs by one base, so this may be a read error. The CDR3 nucleotides are TGTGCCAGCACCCTGGACCCGGGAAGTGGCTATGGCTACACCTTC. The encoded protein is CASTLDPGSGYGYTF. The chain recombines TRBV6-4 with TRBJ1-2; D gene unclear. The V gene's germline CDR1 is MRHNA and CDR2 SNTAGT. V lost 7 bases and J lost 4, with 19 bases in between. This CDR3 comprises 15 residues.